This T cell receptor (beta chain) comes out of a study of cytomegalovirus exposure and HLA in healthy donors listed by TCRdb under 2017. Study-wide context: In an earlier analysis of approximately 500 of the donors, 276 Gb of sequence data and approximately 100 million unique TCR beta sequences from some 170 million T cells were reported. The study aimed to test whether cataloging public T cell receptors could reveal signatures of past pathogen exposure. HLA typing covered class I and class II loci at four-digit resolution. The study combined high-throughput TCR immunosequencing, statistical association of individual TCRs with disease status, and machine learning to predict cytomegalovirus infection status. The T cell repertoires of 666 subjects were profiled by immunosequencing and related to cytomegalovirus serostatus. An earlier analysis of some 500 of the donors used high-throughput TCR beta sequencing to judge whether each TCR beta V gene segment behaved as functional or pseudogenic. The later analysis used no new phenotypic data to find candidate immune exposures, relying instead on TCR beta sequences and their occurrence across donors. Among several hundred genotyped donors of the cohort, an average of around 240,000 unique TCR beta nucleotide sequences was sequenced per donor, of which 15% to 20% were non-productive. About 320 gigabases of sequencing data and 70 million to 100 million unique TCR sequences were included in an early release covering about 700 HLA-typed donors. Alongside the repertoire data, information on donor age, sex, ethnicity and CMV serostatus was compiled. Genome-wide SNP genotypes for about three fifths of the roughly 670 donors were used in a later genetic analysis, which treated that subset as a discovery cohort. Five DR-DQ haplotypes were handled as single units for association and clustering, since linkage in the cohort was strong. All discovery cohort repertoires had been generated using a single sequencing platform. Of the 300 to 500 genotyped donors, more than 75% were placed in the genetic ancestry cluster associated with self-reported Caucasian donors. A later analysis re-analyzed previously published TCR beta repertoires from 600 to 850 donors and added high-resolution HLA genotyping to study TCR occurrence patterns. Typing coverage differed by locus: A, B, C, DRB1 and DQB1 were typed in roughly 629-630 donors, DQA1 in about 500, DPA1 in 600 to 610, and DPB1 in 472. In addition to the first cohort of 650 to 750 subjects, a separate validation cohort of 120 different subjects was used.

From the germline V gene, CDR1 is KGHSH and CDR2 is LQKENI. V was cut back by 5 bases and J by 8 bases, leaving a gap of 12 bases between them. From the cysteine through the phenylalanine, the CDR3 covers 13 amino acids. CDR3 DNA is the only sequence kept; it has 39 bases, read in frame from the first base. The method was the immunoSEQ multiplex PCR assay. The multiplex PCR relied on a mix of 60 forward primers for TCR Vbeta segments and 13 reverse primers for TCR Jbeta segments. A multiplex PCR assay on genomic DNA amplified the CDR3 region of rearranged TCR beta genes. The Illumina HiSeq System was used to sequence the amplified TCR beta libraries as 87-base-pair reads. On the authors' methods: A later analysis counted 75 million to 100 million unique TCR beta chains across the 650 to 700 repertoires, and approximately 11 million of these chains were shared by at least two donors. To remove PCR and sequencing errors, raw reads were error-corrected and collapsed into unique sequences using a nearest-neighbor algorithm that merged closely related sequences. Alignment of CDR3 sequences to IMGT reference sequences was used to assign V, D and J gene segments. Each retained sequence needed at least a six-nucleotide match to both a V gene segment and a J gene segment. A rearrangement counted as productive if the CDR3 had no stop codons and remained in frame with V and J, and every other rearrangement counted as non-productive. Following IMGT convention, CDR3 was defined as the stretch from the second conserved V-encoded cysteine up to the conserved J-encoded phenylalanine. In an earlier analysis of around 570 of the donors, sequences lacking an unambiguous match to a single V gene segment were excluded. An earlier analysis of under 750 of the donors called V segments functional above 56.7% productive rearrangements and segregating when the between-donor standard deviation exceeded 5%. To diagnose cytomegalovirus status from the catalog of TCR beta chain sequences, a statistical classification framework was built. A later analysis assigned V and J genes by comparing TCR nucleotide sequences with IMGT/GENE-DB human TR gene sequences. Using the TCRdist pipeline, a later analysis assigned CDR3 sequences along with most-parsimonious VDJ recombination scenarios. In a later analysis, each TCR beta chain was defined by its CDR3 amino acid sequence together with its V-gene family, and reads lacking a unique V-gene family were excluded. To address suspected cross-contamination and a sequencing artifact, a later analysis removed roughly 580 highly shared, low-generation-probability nucleotide sequences. In a later analysis, a clonal expansion index was calculated for each public chain from normalized within-repertoire ranks of inferred template counts. A later analysis computed generation probabilities with a VDJ recombination model fitted to out-of-frame rearrangements, and checked the results against IGoR. A later analysis scored TCR-TCR, TCR-HLA and TCR-CMV co-occurrence with hypergeometric tests, applying a repertoire-size bias correction to TCR pairs. In a later analysis, false discovery rates were estimated by permuting HLA or CMV assignments 20 times. A later analysis grouped co-occurring TCRs with DBSCAN, adding TCRdist sequence similarity when clustering within HLA-allele-positive subsets. For co-occurrence clustering, repertoires with fewer than 30,000 or more than 120,000 public chains were excluded, along with four or five repertoires with anomalous nucleotide sharing. What TCRdb holds here is the immuneACCESS table cut down to in-frame rearrangements. Part of the clones is not present; checked against another copy, under half of the missing clones reflect an unresolved V gene, and the others are unexplained. Clonal size and the V and J genes are those of that table, whereas D and trimming came from the DNA. The sample table lists 150,000 or so clones, 76% of them with a count of one. The top ten clonotypes cover more than 3% of the sample.

The cohort consisted of 600 to 750 healthy bone marrow donors. At the time of sampling, all cohort members were nominally healthy, though unrecorded immune exposures were likely present. The donor tested CMV seronegative and was one of the 352 seronegative cohort members. Each donor provided a peripheral blood sample, and peripheral blood mononuclear cells were used for TCR beta sequencing. Genomic DNA extraction from the blood cell samples was performed with the Qiagen DNeasy Blood Extraction Kit. Points on this clone: What this receptor recognizes is not known. No base quality information exists; no much larger clone differs at one position.

Study-level results and caveats: A later analysis associated 15,000 to 20,000 TCR beta sequences with specific HLA alleles at a false discovery rate of 0.05. The cohort was sequenced for TCR beta chains only, and without alpha or paired-chain data the features that could be detected were limited. Because HLA typing was unavailable for some donors at each locus, only the typed subset was used in association tests. In the study, about 150 TCR beta chains were listed as associated with cytomegalovirus. The presence/absence analyses assumed that sequencing depth was roughly uniform across donors, and that assumption may not be true. When HLA alleles, especially DR and DQ, strongly co-occurred, TCR associations were difficult to assign to individual alleles. Correlated functional status among segregating V segments might be attributable to linkage disequilibrium, but an unknown experimental factor could not be ruled out. A later analysis found that most CMV-associated TCR beta chains appeared HLA-restricted, with HLA associations seemingly driven largely by CMV exposure. The 87-base-pair reads could not distinguish some IMGT-functional V segments, including TRBV6-2 and TRBV6-3, so those segments were excluded. Compared with the roughly 700-donor mean, donors in an Asian-associated ancestry cluster had fewer N-insertions in productive TCRs, according to a later genetic analysis. Immune exposure information for the cohort was limited to CMV serostatus. Most TCR sequences were seen in very few donors, while some public TCRs were found in many individuals. A further reported finding was that TCR beta sequences accurately predicted the HLA-A and HLA-B alleles for most subjects in the first cohort. A group of highly shared sequence variants was considered likely to be a technical artifact of the sequencing pipeline. The classifier was reported to diagnose cytomegalovirus status with high specificity and sensitivity in both the original and validation cohorts. It was suggested by the authors that the approach could potentially be generalized to other disease states and immunological phenotypes. In a later analysis, TCR association rates were found to vary across HLA loci, with the most associated TCRs seen for DRB1 alleles and the fewest for HLA-C alleles. An association between a missense DCLRE1C variant and V-gene and J-gene trimming of TCR beta chains was found in a later genetic analysis and replicated in an independent cohort. In a later analysis, several top co-occurrence clusters were reported to appear linked to parvovirus B19, influenza, CMV and Epstein-Barr virus. Approximately 18 rarely observed V segments, including chromosome 9 orphons, were excluded from the earlier analysis of almost 600 of the donors because counts were too low. In a later analysis, HLA-associated TCR beta chains showed more clonal expansion and lower generation probabilities than non-associated chains that were equally common. Three of the identified cytomegalovirus-associated TCR beta chains were confirmed in vitro to be specific for cytomegalovirus antigens. In an earlier analysis of about 600 of the donors, most TCR beta V segments appeared in productive rearrangements about 87% or about 30% of the time, broadly matching IMGT annotations.

This TCR derives from a male donor in good health and CMV-seronegative. The rearranged chain carries TRBV18 and TRBJ1-4; confidence is insufficient to name the D gene. Sequenced input: PBMCs. The sequenced DNA is TGTGCCAGCTCAAGAGAGTTTTCGGAAAAACTGTTTTTT. Its coded protein is CASSREFSEKLFF.